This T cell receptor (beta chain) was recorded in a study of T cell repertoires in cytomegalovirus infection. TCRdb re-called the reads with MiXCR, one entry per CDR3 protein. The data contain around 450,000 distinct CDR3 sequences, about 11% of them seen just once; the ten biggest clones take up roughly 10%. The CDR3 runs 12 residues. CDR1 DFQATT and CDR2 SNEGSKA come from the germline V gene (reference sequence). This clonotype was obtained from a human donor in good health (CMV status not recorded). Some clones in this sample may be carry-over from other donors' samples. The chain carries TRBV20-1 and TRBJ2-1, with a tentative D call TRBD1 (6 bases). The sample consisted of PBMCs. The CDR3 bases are TGCAGCCCCCAGGCCGAGGGGGATGAGCAGTTCTTC. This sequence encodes CSPQAEGDEQFF.